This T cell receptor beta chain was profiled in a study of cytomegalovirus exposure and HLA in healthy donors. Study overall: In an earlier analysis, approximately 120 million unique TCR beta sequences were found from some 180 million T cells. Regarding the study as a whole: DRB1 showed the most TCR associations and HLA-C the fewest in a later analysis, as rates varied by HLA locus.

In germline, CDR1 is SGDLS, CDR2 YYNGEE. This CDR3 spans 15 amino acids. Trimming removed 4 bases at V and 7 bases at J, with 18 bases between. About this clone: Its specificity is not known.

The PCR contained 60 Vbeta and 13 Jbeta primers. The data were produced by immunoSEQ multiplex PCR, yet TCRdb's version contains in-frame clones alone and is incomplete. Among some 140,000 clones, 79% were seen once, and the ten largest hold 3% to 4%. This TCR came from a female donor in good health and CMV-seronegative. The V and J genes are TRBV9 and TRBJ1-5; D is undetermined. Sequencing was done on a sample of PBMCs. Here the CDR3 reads CASSPRKRGKQPQHF. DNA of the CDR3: TGTGCCAGCAGCCCCCGTAAACGGGGAAAGCAGCCCCAGCATTTT.